This TCR beta chain derives from a study of Ad26.COV2.S vaccination and SARS-CoV-2 variants. Study-wide findings and caveats: People who got the vaccine or the placebo had similar non-spike TCR breadth.

Trimming took 4 bases from V and 3 from J; bases not matched to a gene: 9. In germline, CDR1 is MDHEN, CDR2 SYDVKM. The CDR3 is made up of 16 amino acids. Using immunoSEQ multiplex PCR, the repertoire was profiled, and TCRdb retains in-frame clones only, with some absent. Here the sample spans about 480,000 clones, about 83% being singletons. Of note for this clone: What it binds is unknown.

Treatment given: over 15 received Ad26.COV2.S at low or high dose, single or two shots; roughly five received placebo; per-sample allocation not given. Samples were taken on day 63 after the first vaccine or placebo injection. Donor was an adult aged 18-55 years in Boston. The chain is built from TRBV28 and TRBJ2-5; TRBD1 aligns across 9 bases. The material sequenced was peripheral blood, taken in a trial of Ad26.COV2.S vaccine versus placebo. The sequence was collected from a person aged 18-60 years who received the Ad26.COV2.S COVID-19 vaccine or a placebo. The CDR3: CASSSIGTGKKETQYF. CDR3 bases: TGTGCCAGCAGTTCCATCGGGACAGGGAAAAAAGAGACCCAGTACTTC.